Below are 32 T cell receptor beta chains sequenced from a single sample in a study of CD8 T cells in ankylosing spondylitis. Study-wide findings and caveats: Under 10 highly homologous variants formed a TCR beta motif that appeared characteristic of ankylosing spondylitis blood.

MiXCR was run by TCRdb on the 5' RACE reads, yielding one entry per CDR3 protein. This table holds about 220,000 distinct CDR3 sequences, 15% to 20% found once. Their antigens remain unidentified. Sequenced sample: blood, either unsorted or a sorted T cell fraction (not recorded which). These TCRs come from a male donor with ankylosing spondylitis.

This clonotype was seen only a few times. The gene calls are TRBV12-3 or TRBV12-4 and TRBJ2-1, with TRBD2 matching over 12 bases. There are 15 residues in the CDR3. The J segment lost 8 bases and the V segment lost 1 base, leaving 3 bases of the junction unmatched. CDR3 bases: TGTGCCAGCAGTTTAGGACTAGCGGGAGCCTATGAGCAGTTCTTC. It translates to CASSLGLAGAYEQFF.

CDR3 nucleotides: TGTGCCAGCAGTTCCAAACGGGGGGGAGTATGGAATGAGCAGTTCTTC. Translating gives CASSSKRGGVWNEQFF. The chain uses TRBV12-3 or TRBV12-4 and TRBJ2-1; 8 bases are shared with TRBD2. The CDR3 is made up of 16 amino acids. The J segment lost 7 bases and the V segment lost 4 bases, leaving 12 bases of the junction unmatched.

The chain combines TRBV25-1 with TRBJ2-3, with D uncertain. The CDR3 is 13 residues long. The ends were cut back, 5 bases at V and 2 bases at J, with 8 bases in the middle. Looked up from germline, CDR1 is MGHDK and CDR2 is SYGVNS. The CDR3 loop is CASSQTNTDTQYF. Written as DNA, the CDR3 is TGTGCCAGCAGTCAGACCAACACAGATACGCAGTATTTT.

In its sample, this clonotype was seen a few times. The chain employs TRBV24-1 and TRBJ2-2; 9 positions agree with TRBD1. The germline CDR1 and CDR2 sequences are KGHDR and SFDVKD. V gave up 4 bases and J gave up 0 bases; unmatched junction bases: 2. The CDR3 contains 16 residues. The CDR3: CATSDRDRANTGELFF. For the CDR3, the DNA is TGTGCCACCAGTGACCGGGACAGGGCGAACACCGGGGAGCTGTTTTTT.

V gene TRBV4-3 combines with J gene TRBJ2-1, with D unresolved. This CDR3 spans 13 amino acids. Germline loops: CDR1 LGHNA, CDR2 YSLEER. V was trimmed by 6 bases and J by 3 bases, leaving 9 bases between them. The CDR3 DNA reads TGCGCCAGCAGTACGACCCGCTACAATGAGCAGTTCTTC. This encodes CASSTTRYNEQFF.

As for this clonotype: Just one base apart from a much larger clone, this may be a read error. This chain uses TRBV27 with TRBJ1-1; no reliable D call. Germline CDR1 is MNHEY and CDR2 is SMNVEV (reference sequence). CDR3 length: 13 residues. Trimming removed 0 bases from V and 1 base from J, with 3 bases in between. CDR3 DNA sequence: TGTGCCAGCAGTTTATCTGCGAACACTGAAGCTTTCTTT. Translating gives CASSLSANTEAFF.

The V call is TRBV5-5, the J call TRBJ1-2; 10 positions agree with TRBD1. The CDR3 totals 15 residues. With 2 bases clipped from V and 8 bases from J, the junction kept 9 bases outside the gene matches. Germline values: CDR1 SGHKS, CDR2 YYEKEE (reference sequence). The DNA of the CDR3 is TGTGCCAGCAGCTTCCGACAGGGGGCACCTGAAGGCTACACCTTC. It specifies CASSFRQGAPEGYTF.

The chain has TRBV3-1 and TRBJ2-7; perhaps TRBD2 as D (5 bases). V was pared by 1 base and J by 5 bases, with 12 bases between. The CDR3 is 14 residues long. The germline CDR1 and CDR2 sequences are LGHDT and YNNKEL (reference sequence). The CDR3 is CASSQVVLADEQYF. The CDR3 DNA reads TGTGCCAGCAGCCAAGTTGTCCTAGCCGACGAGCAGTACTTC.

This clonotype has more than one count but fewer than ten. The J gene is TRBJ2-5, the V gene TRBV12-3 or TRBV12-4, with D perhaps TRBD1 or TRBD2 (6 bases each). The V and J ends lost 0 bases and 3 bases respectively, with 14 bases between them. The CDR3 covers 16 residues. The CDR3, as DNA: TGTGCCAGCAGTTTAGCGCTTCGGGGGCTAGAAGAGACCCAGTACTTC. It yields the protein CASSLALRGLEETQYF.

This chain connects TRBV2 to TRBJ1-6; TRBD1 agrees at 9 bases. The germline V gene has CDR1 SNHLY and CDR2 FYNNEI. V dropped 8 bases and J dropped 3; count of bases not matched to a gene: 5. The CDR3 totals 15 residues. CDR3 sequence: CASWTGEDYNSPLHF. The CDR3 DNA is TGTGCCAGCTGGACAGGGGAGGACTATAATTCACCCCTCCACTTT.

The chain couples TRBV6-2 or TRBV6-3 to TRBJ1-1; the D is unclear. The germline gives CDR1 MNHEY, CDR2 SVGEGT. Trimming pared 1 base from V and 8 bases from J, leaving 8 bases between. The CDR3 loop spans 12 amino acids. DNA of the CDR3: TGTGCCAGCAGTTACTTCCAAGCGGAAGCTTTCTTT. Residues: CASSYFQAEAFF.

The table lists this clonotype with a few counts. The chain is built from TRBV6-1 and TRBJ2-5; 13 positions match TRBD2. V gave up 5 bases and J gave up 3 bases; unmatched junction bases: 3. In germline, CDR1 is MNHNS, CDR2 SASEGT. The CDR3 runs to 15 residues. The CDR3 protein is CASSPGTSGKETQYF. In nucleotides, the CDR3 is TGTGCCAGCAGTCCAGGGACTAGCGGGAAAGAGACCCAGTACTTC.

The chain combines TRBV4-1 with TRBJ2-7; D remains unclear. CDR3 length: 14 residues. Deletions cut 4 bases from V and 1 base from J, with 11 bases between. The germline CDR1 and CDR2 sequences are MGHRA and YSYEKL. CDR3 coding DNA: TGCGCCAGCAGCCTCGGACCTTTATCCTACGAGCAGTACTTC. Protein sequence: CASSLGPLSYEQYF.

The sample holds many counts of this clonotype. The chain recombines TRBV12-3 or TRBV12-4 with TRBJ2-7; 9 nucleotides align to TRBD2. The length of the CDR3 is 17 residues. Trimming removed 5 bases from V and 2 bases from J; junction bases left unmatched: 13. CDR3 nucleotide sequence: TGTGCCAGCAGTCCGTGGGGGACTAGCTCCACAACCTACGAGCAGTACTTC. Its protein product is CASSPWGTSSTTYEQYF.

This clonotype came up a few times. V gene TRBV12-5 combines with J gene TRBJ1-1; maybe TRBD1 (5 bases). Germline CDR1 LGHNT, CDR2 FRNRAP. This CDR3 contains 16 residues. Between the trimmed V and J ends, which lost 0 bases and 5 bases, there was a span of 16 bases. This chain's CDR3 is CASGLVRGWGETEAFF. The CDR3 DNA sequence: TGTGCTAGTGGTTTGGTAAGGGGTTGGGGGGAAACTGAAGCTTTCTTT.

The CDR3 region is CASRTTMPGLSTDTQYF. The CDR3 nucleotides are TGTGCCAGCAGGACGACCATGCCGGGGTTAAGCACAGATACGCAGTATTTT. The chain uses TRBV3-1 and TRBJ2-3; possibly TRBD2 for D (5 bases). V shed 6 bases and J shed 0 bases, with 19 bases lying between them. The CDR3 runs 17 residues. Germline assignment: CDR1 LGHDT and CDR2 YNNKEL (reference sequence).

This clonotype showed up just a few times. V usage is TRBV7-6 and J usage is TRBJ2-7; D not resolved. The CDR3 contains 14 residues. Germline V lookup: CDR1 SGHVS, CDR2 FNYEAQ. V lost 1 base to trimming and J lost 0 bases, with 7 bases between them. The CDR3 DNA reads TGTGCCAGCAGCTTAGTTCCCAGCTCCTACGAGCAGTACTTC. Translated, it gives CASSLVPSSYEQYF.

The CDR3 spells CSARLSGEEDTQYF. The CDR3 coding sequence is TGCAGTGCTAGACTTAGCGGGGAGGAGGATACGCAGTATTTT. The chain uses TRBV20-1 and TRBJ2-3, with 8 bases aligning to TRBD2. This CDR3 has 14 amino acids. Germline V CDR1 and CDR2: DFQATT, SNEGSKA (reference sequence). With V trimmed by 2 bases and J by 6 bases, 7 bases remained unmatched.

This CDR3 reads CASSMDRAEQYF. As DNA, the CDR3 is TGCGCCAGCAGCATGGACAGGGCCGAGCAGTACTTC. This chain uses TRBV5-1 with TRBJ2-7; 8 nucleotides line up with TRBD1. V dropped 4 bases and J dropped 6; count of bases not matched to a gene: 3. The CDR3 is 12 amino acids. Germline loops: CDR1 SGHRS, CDR2 YFSETQ.

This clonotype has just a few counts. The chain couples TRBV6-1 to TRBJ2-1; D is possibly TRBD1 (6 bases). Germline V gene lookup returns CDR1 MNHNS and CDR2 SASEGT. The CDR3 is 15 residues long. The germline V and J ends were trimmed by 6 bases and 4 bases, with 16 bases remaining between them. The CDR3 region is CASRHQGLSYNEQFF. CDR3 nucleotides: TGTGCCAGCAGACATCAGGGGCTCTCATACAATGAGCAGTTCTTC.

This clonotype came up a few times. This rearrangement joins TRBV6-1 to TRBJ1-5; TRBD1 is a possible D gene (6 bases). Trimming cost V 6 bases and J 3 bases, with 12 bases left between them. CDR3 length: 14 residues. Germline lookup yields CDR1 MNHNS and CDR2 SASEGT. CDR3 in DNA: TGTGCCAGCAGCCCCGGACAGAACAATCAGCCCCAGCATTTT. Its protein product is CASSPGQNNQPQHF.

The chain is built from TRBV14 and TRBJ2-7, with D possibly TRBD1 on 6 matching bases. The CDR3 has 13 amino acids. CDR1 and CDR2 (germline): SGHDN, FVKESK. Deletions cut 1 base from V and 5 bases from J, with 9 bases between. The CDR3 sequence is CASSQGTAHEQYF. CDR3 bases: TGTGCCAGCAGCCAAGGGACAGCCCACGAGCAGTACTTC.

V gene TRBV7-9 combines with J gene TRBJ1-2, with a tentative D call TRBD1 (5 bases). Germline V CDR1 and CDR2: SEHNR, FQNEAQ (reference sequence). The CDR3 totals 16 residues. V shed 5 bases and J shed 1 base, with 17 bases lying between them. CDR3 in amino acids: CASSPGAGTYNYGYTF. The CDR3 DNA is TGTGCCAGCAGCCCAGGAGCCGGGACTTATAACTATGGCTACACCTTC.

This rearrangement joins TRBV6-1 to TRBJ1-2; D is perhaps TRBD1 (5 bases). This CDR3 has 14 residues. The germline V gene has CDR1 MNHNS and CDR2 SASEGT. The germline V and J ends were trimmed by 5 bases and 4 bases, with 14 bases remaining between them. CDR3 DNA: TGTGCCAGCAGTCCGGGAGGGACGTTCTATGGCTACACCTTC. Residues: CASSPGGTFYGYTF.

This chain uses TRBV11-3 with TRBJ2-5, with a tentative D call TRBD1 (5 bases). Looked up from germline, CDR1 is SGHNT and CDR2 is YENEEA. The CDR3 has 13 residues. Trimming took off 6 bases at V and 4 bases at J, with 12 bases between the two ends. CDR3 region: CASSLDISETQYF. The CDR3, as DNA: TGTGCCAGCAGTTTGGACATCTCAGAGACCCAGTACTTC.

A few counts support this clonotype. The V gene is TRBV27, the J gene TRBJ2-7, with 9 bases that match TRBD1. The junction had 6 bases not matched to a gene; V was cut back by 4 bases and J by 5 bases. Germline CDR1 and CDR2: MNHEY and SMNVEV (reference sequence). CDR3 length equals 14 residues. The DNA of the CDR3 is TGTGCCAGCAGTTCCCGGGACAGGGTCAACGAGCAGTACTTC. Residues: CASSSRDRVNEQYF.

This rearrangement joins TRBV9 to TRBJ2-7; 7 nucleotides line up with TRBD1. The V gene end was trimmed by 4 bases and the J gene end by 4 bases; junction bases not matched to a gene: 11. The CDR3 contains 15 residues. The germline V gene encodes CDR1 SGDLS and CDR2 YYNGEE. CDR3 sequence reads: CASSPQTGTVYEQYF. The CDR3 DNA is TGTGCCAGCAGCCCACAGACGGGGACAGTGTACGAGCAGTACTTC.

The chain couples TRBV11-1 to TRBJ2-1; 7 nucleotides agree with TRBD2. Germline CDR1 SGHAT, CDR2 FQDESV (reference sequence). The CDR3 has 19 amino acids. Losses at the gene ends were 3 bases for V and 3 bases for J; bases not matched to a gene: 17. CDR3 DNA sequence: TGTGCCAGCAGCTTGCGTTCGGAGTATGAGGGAGGGCACTACAATGAGCAGTTCTTC. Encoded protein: CASSLRSEYEGGHYNEQFF.

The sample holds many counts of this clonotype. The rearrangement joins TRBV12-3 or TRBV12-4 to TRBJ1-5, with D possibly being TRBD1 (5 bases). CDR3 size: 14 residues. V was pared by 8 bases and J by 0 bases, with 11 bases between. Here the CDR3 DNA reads TGTGCCAGCGGCCAGACAGTTAGCAATCAGCCCCAGCATTTT. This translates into CASGQTVSNQPQHF.

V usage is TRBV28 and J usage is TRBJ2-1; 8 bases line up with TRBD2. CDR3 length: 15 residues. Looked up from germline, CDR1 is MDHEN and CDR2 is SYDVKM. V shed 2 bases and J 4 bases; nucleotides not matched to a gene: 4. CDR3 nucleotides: TGTGCCAGCAGTTTAGTTAGCGGGAATTACAATGAGCAGTTCTTC. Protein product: CASSLVSGNYNEQFF.

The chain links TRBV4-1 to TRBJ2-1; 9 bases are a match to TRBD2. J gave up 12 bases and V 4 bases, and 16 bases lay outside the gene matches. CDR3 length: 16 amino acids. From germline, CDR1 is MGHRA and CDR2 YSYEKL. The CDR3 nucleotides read TGCGCCAGCAGCCCTGCGCTTAGCGGGGGCCCTCCGCGGCAGTTCTTC. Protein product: CASSPALSGGPPRQFF.

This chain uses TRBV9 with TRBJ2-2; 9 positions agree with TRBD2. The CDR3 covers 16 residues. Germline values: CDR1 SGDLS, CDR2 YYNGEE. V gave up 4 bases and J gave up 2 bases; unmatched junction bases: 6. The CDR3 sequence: CASSLSSGVNTGELFF. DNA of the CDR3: TGTGCCAGCAGCTTGTCTAGCGGGGTTAACACCGGGGAGCTGTTTTTT.